This T cell receptor (beta chain) was recorded in a study of cytomegalovirus exposure and HLA in healthy donors. General observations from the study: There were reportedly fewer N-insertions in an Asian-associated ancestry cluster than the approximately 700-donor mean, in a later analysis. Analysis performed later showed TCR beta chains linked to HLA being more clonally expanded than equally common others. A later analysis showed TCR association rates differing by HLA locus, peaking at DRB1 and lowest at HLA-C.

As concerns this clone: Antigen specificity is unknown.

60 Vbeta and 13 Jbeta primers were used in PCR. TCRdb keeps only in-frame clones here, not all; method: immunoSEQ multiplex PCR. The top ten clones hold about 6.9% of a sample with more than 85,000 clones, roughly 80% of them seen once. Germline loops: CDR1 MNHNS, CDR2 SASEGT. Trimming removed 2 bases from V and 0 bases from J, with 14 bases in between. This CDR3 has 16 residues. The clonotype originates from a young man in good health and CMV-seropositive. The rearrangement joins TRBV6-1 to TRBJ2-7, with D uncertain. Sequencing was performed on PBMCs. CDR3: CASSEMSSVFSYEQYF. The CDR3 DNA reads as TGTGCCAGCAGTGAAATGTCTTCGGTGTTCTCCTACGAGCAGTACTTC.